This T cell receptor beta chain was retrieved from a study of T cell responses to AZD1222 COVID-19 vaccine. Study results and limitations: Spike-specific TCR depth and breadth grew after two AZD1222 doses.

V lost 5 bases and J 2 bases, leaving 16 bases between the germline ends. CDR1 SGHAT and CDR2 FQNNGV come from the germline V gene. The CDR3 has 15 amino acids. Using immunoSEQ multiplex PCR, the repertoire was profiled, and TCRdb retains in-frame clones only, with some absent. This sample has about 100,000 clones, with about 87% found just once. Details on this clone: Its antigen is as yet unknown.

The receptor's source is an adult in good health. This specimen consisted of peripheral blood, obtained on day 0 of AZD1222 vaccination. This chain uses TRBV11-2 with TRBJ2-7; D may match TRBD1 or TRBD2 (5 bases each). CDR3: CASSHFRDPAYEQYF. The CDR3, as DNA: TGTGCCAGCAGCCATTTCCGGGACCCGGCCTACGAGCAGTACTTC.